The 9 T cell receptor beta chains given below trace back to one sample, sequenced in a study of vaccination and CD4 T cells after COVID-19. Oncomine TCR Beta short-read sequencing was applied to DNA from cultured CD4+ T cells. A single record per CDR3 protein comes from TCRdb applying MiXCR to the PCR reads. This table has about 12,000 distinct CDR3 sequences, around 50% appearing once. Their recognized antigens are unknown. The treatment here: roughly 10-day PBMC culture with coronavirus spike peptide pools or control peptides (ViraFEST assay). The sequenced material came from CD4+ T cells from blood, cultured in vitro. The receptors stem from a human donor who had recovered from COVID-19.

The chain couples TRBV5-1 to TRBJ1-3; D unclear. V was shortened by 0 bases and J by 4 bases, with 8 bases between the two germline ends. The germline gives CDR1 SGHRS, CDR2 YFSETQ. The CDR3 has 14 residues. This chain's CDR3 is CASSLVGYGNTIYF. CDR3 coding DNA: TGCGCCAGCAGCTTGGTGGGGTACGGAAACACCATATATTTT.

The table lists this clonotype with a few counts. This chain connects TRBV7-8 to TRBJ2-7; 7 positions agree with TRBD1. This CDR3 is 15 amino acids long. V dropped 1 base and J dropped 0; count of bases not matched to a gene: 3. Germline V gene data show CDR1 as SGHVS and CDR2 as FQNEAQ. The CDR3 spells CASSLGDRASYEQYF. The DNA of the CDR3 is TGTGCCAGCAGCTTAGGGGACAGAGCCTCCTACGAGCAGTACTTC.

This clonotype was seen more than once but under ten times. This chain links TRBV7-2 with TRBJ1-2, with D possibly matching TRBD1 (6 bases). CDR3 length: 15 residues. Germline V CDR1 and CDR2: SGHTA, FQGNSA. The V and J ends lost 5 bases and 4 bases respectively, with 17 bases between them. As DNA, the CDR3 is TGTGCCAGCAGCCCCCAGACAGGAATGGGCTATGGCTACACCTTC. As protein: CASSPQTGMGYGYTF. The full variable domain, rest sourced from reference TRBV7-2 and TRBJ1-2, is GAGVSQSPSNKVTEKGKDVELRCDPISGHTALYWYRQSLGQGLEFLIYFQGNSAPDKSGLPSDRFSAERTGGSVSTLTIQRTQQEDSAVYLCASSPQTGMGYGYTFGSGTRLTVV.

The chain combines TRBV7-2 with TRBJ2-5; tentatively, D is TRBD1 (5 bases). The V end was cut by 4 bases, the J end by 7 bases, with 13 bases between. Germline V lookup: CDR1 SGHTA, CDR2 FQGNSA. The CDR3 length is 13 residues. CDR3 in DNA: TGTGCCAGCAGCTACGGATTAAGGGGGACCCAGTACTTC. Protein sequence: CASSYGLRGTQYF.

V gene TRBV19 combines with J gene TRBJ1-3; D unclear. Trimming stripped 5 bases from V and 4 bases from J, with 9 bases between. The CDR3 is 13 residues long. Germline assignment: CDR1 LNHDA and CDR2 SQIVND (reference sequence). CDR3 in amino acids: CASSPDPGNTIYF. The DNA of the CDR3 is TGTGCCAGTAGTCCGGATCCCGGAAACACCATATATTTT.

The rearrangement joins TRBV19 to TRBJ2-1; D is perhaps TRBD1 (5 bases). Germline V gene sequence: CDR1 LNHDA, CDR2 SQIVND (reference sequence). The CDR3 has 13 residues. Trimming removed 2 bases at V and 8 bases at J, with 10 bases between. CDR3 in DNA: TGTGCCAGTAGTATACCTCCAGGGTATGAGCAGTTCTTC. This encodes CASSIPPGYEQFF.

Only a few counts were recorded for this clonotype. The CDR3 is CASSRRDRGGTDTQYF. Here the CDR3 DNA reads TGTGCCAGCAGCCGCAGGGACAGGGGGGGCACAGATACGCAGTATTTT. This chain links TRBV6-1 with TRBJ2-3; 11 nucleotides line up with TRBD1. CDR1 is MNHNS, CDR2 SASEGT, per germline. The length of the CDR3 is 16 residues. V gave up 6 bases and J gave up 1 base; unmatched junction bases: 6.

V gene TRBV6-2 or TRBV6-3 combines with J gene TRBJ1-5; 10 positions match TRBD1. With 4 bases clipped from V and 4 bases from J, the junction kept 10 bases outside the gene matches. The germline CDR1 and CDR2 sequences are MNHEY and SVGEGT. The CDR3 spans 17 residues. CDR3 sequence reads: CASSFRTGGIGNQPQHF. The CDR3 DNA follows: TGTGCCAGCAGTTTCAGGACAGGGGGGATTGGAAATCAGCCCCAGCATTTT.

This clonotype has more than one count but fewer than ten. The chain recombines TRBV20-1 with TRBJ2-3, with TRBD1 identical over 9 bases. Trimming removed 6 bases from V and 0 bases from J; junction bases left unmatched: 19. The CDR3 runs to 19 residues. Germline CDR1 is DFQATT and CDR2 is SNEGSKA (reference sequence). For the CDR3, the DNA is TGCAGTGCCAAAAAACAGGGCCGGACAGGGGTATCTAGCACAGATACGCAGTATTTT. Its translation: CSAKKQGRTGVSSTDTQYF.